In its sample, the clone carrying this TCR beta chain was seen many times. The CDR3 covers 15 residues. Trimming took off 4 bases at V and 4 bases at J, with 13 bases between the two ends. Germline CDR1 MNHNS, CDR2 SASEGT. These data belong to a study of CD4 and CD8 cells across lung adenocarcinoma regions. The patients had localized lung adenocarcinoma, a non-small cell subtype. TCRdb re-analysed the PCR reads in MiXCR, keeping a single row per CDR3 protein. The table records nearly 11,000 distinct CDR3 sequences, roughly three fifths of them present only once. The sample consisted of CD8+ T cells from the margin of a lung tumor. This chain uses TRBV6-1 with TRBJ2-2; tentatively, D is TRBD1 (5 bases). The sequence was obtained from a male donor with lung adenocarcinoma. The CD4 and CD8 labels of this study may be unreliable. This CDR3 is CASSVVTVGTGELFF. The CDR3 DNA reads TGTGCCAGCAGTGTTGTGACAGTCGGCACCGGGGAGCTGTTTTTT.